Listed here are 19 T cell receptor beta chains from one sample, sequenced in a study of human T cells and chemical hapten exposure. TCRdb reprocessed the RACE reads with MiXCR, giving one entry per CDR3 protein. The table includes 330,000 or so distinct CDR3 sequences, about 6% detected once. Documented time point: patch test 2, 6 weeks after DPC sensitization. Documented treatment: therapeutic diphenylcyclopropenone sensitization with weekly scalp DPC. This specimen consisted of whole blood, obtained in connection with sensitization to the hapten diphenylcyclopropenone (DPC). All receptors come from a woman between 18 and 29 years old with alopecia areata. Some clones in this sample may be carry-over from other donors' samples.

This CDR3 reads CASNRDRGHGYTF. Here the CDR3 DNA reads TGTGCCAGCAACCGGGACAGGGGGCATGGCTACACCTTC. This sequence joins TRBV2 and TRBJ1-2, with 12 bases that match TRBD1. The CDR3 is made up of 13 amino acids. V shed 7 bases, J shed 6 bases, and the junction held 3 bases outside the gene matches. The germline V gene has CDR1 SNHLY and CDR2 FYNNEI.

This clonotype was detected many times. This chain uses TRBV10-2 with TRBJ1-3, with a weak D call TRBD1 (6 bases). The germline gives CDR1 WSHSY, CDR2 SAAADI. V lost 7 bases to trimming and J lost 0 bases, with 16 bases between them. The CDR3 has 16 amino acids. The CDR3 reads CASKQGSRSSGNTIYF. DNA for the CDR3: TGCGCCAGCAAACAGGGCTCAAGGAGCTCTGGAAACACCATATATTTT.

This rearrangement joins TRBV29-1 to TRBJ1-2, with unresolved D. Trimming pared 2 bases from V and 8 bases from J, leaving 3 bases between. The CDR3 contains 9 residues. Germline V lookup: CDR1 SQVTM, CDR2 ANQGSEA. The CDR3 sequence is CSVEWGYTF. CDR3 bases: TGCAGCGTTGAATGGGGCTACACCTTC.

This clonotype was observed a few times. The rearrangement joins TRBV25-1 to TRBJ1-6; 8 bases agree with TRBD1. J was trimmed by 6 bases and V by 5 bases; bases with no gene match: 9. Looked up from germline, CDR1 is MGHDK and CDR2 is SYGVNS. The CDR3 is 16 residues long. CDR3 region: CASSSSRGPINSPLHF. The CDR3 nucleotides are TGTGCCAGCAGTTCCAGCAGGGGGCCTATTAATTCACCCCTCCACTTT.

This clonotype was counted at least ten times. This rearrangement joins TRBV6-5 to TRBJ1-1; D possibly corresponds to TRBD1 (6 bases). The germline V gene encodes CDR1 MNHEY and CDR2 SVGAGI. CDR3 length: 14 residues. V was cut by 2 bases and J by 5 bases, with 12 bases left in between. DNA of the CDR3: TGTGCCAGCAGTTACGCCCGAGGGGGGACTGAAGCTTTCTTT. Its translation is CASSYARGGTEAFF.

The J gene is TRBJ2-5, the V gene TRBV7-9; the match to TRBD2 covers 8 bases. This CDR3 region has 16 residues. Germline V gene sequence: CDR1 SEHNR, CDR2 FQNEAQ (reference sequence). J was trimmed by 5 bases and V by 4 bases; bases with no gene match: 12. CDR3 DNA sequence: TGTGCCAGCAGCTCGCTTATAGCGGGGACGGGCGAGACCCAGTACTTC. Protein: CASSSLIAGTGETQYF.

The chain employs TRBV18 and TRBJ2-3; D is possibly TRBD2 (7 bases). Germline assignment: CDR1 KGHSH and CDR2 LQKENI. V lost 4 bases to trimming and J lost 7 bases, with 21 bases between them. This CDR3 region has 16 residues. CDR3 coding DNA: TGTGCCAGCTCACACCGGATTGAGGCGGGGGCCCATACGCAGTATTTT. It is translated as CASSHRIEAGAHTQYF. Full variable domain (rest looked up from reference TRBV18 and TRBJ2-3): NAGVMQNPRHLVRRRGQEARLRCSPMKGHSHVYWYRQLPEEGLKFMVYLQKENIIDESGMPKERFSAEFPKEGPSILRIQQVVRGDSAAYFCASSHRIEAGAHTQYFGPGTRLTVL.

This CDR3 is CASSRAGGHEQFF. The CDR3 nucleotides are TGTGCCAGCAGCCGCGCGGGGGGACATGAGCAGTTCTTC. V usage is TRBV11-3 and J usage is TRBJ2-1, with TRBD2 matching 8 bases. V lost 5 bases and J lost 8; bases outside the gene matches: 5. Germline CDR1 SGHNT, CDR2 YENEEA. The CDR3 consists of 13 residues.

V is TRBV2 and J is TRBJ1-1; D is uncertain. There are 12 residues in the CDR3. CDR1 is SNHLY and CDR2 is FYNNEI in the germline V gene. Trimming left V 3 bases short and J 3 bases short, with 5 bases between. The CDR3 region is CASSEMHTEAFF. The CDR3 DNA is TGTGCCAGCAGTGAGATGCACACTGAAGCTTTCTTT.

In this sample, this clonotype turned up a few times. This sequence joins TRBV28 and TRBJ2-1; D remains ambiguous. The CDR3 sequence is 10 residues long. Germline values: CDR1 MDHEN, CDR2 SYDVKM. Trimming left V 4 bases short and J 10 bases short, with 5 bases between. This CDR3 reads CASSSLEQFF. The CDR3 bases are TGTGCCAGCAGTTCTTTAGAGCAGTTCTTC. Full variable domain (missing parts from reference TRBV28 and TRBJ2-1): DVKVTQSSRYLVKRTGEKVFLECVQDMDHENMFWYRQDPGLGLRLIYFSYDVKMKEKGDIPEGYSVSREKKERFSLILESASTNQTSMYLCASSSLEQFFGPGTRLTVL.

V is TRBV29-1 and J is TRBJ2-2, with 7 bases aligning to TRBD1. This CDR3 comprises 12 residues. J gave up 6 bases and V 4 bases, and 2 bases lay outside the gene matches. Germline-derived CDR1 and CDR2 are SQVTM and ANQGSEA. The CDR3 DNA follows: TGCAGCGTTGGACAGGGCGCCGGGGAGCTGTTTTTT. The encoded protein is CSVGQGAGELFF.

This clonotype was counted between two and nine times. V gene TRBV5-1 combines with J gene TRBJ1-4, with a weak D call TRBD1 (6 bases). This CDR3 is built from 16 residues. Germline loops: CDR1 SGHRS, CDR2 YFSETQ. V was cut by 1 base and J by 8 bases, with 18 bases left in between. The CDR3 reads CASSLSQVGGGEKLFF. The CDR3 nucleotides read TGCGCCAGCAGCTTGTCCCAGGTTGGGGGCGGGGAAAAACTGTTTTTT. The whole variable domain, filled in from reference TRBV5-1 and TRBJ1-4, reads KAGVTQTPRYLIKTRGQQVTLSCSPISGHRSVSWYQQTPGQGLQFLFEYFSETQRNKGNFPGRFSGRQFSNSRSEMNVSTLELGDSALYLCASSLSQVGGGEKLFFGSGTQLSVL.

This clonotype was counted many times. This rearrangement joins TRBV5-1 to TRBJ1-2; no clear D. V was trimmed by 4 bases and J by 2 bases, leaving 9 bases between them. CDR1 and CDR2 (germline): SGHRS, YFSETQ. The CDR3 runs 13 residues. CDR3 DNA sequence: TGCGCCAGCAGCAAAACTGAGAACTATGGCTACACCTTC. It specifies CASSKTENYGYTF.

This clonotype has at least ten counts. This sequence joins TRBV10-3 and TRBJ1-4; no firm D call. Trimming removed 0 bases at V and 6 bases at J, with 8 bases between. Germline CDR1 and CDR2: ENHRY and SYGVKD. This CDR3 spans 14 amino acids. CDR3 coding DNA: TGTGCCATCAGTGAGTCCGCAGCTGATGAAAAACTGTTTTTT. Protein sequence: CAISESAADEKLFF.

The chain is built from TRBV20-1 and TRBJ1-1, with unresolved D. V gave up 1 base and J gave up 0 bases, with 9 bases separating them. The germline gives CDR1 DFQATT, CDR2 SNEGSKA (reference sequence). This CDR3 is 14 amino acids long. Here the CDR3 DNA reads TGCAGTGCTAGAGGAAGGTACATGAACACTGAAGCTTTCTTT. This gives the protein CSARGRYMNTEAFF.

This clonotype came up a few times. The chain couples TRBV14 to TRBJ2-7, with D perhaps matching TRBD1 (6 bases). This CDR3 has 14 residues. CDR1 is SGHDN and CDR2 is FVKESK in the germline V gene. V lost 9 bases and J lost 4, with 19 bases in between. The CDR3 DNA sequence: TGTGCCAGTCGAGCCCGGGACAATAGATACGAGCAGTACTTC. This translates into CASRARDNRYEQYF.

This chain links TRBV25-1 with TRBJ2-1; tentatively, D is TRBD1 (5 bases). V gave up 8 bases and J gave up 9 bases, with 14 bases separating them. The V gene's germline CDR1 is MGHDK and CDR2 SYGVNS. CDR3 length: 12 amino acids. This CDR3 reads CASGSGRGEQFF. The CDR3 DNA reads as TGTGCCAGCGGCTCAGGGCGCGGTGAGCAGTTCTTC. Full variable domain (outside the CDR3, taken from reference TRBV25-1 and TRBJ2-1): EADIYQTPRYLVIGTGKKITLECSQTMGHDKMYWYQQDPGMELHLIHYSYGVNSTEKGDLSSESTVSRIRTEHFPLTLESARPSHTSQYLCASGSGRGEQFFGPGTRLTVL.

This chain links TRBV6-2 or TRBV6-3 with TRBJ2-3; D tentatively fits TRBD1 or TRBD2 (5 bases each). With 6 bases removed from V and 4 bases from J, the gap between germline ends came to 17 bases. Germline V lookup: CDR1 MNHEY, CDR2 SVGEGT. The CDR3 is made up of 15 amino acids. The CDR3 nucleotides read TGTGCCAGCAGCGGGACGGTTGGGGCGGCAGATACGCAGTATTTT. It codes for CASSGTVGAADTQYF.

The table lists this clonotype with a few counts. This chain connects TRBV6-5 to TRBJ1-1; D perhaps matches TRBD1 (6 bases). Between the trimmed V and J ends, which lost 6 bases and 4 bases, there was a span of 15 bases. The CDR3 covers 14 residues. Germline loops: CDR1 MNHEY, CDR2 SVGAGI. The CDR3 loop is CASSRVVGATEAFF. In DNA, the CDR3 is TGTGCCAGCAGCAGGGTCGTGGGGGCCACTGAAGCTTTCTTT.